Reported below is one T cell receptor (beta chain). Generated by immunoSEQ multiplex PCR, the TCRdb table keeps only in-frame clones and is missing some. The sample shows 45,000 to 70,000 clones, 89% of them seen only once. These data come from a study of blood T cell repertoires in COVID-19. V lost 5 bases to trimming and J lost 6 bases, with 18 bases between them. From germline, CDR1 is SGHNT and CDR2 YYREEE (reference sequence). This CDR3 contains 14 residues. Input material: peripheral blood. V gene TRBV5-4 combines with J gene TRBJ2-7; D is possibly TRBD2 (5 bases). The receptor's source is a woman in her fifties or sixties with active COVID-19. The CDR3 DNA sequence: TGTGCCAGCAGAAAAACCGGGGAATCCCTCGAGCAGTACTTC. It yields the protein CASRKTGESLEQYF.